This T cell receptor (beta chain) was sequenced for a study of cytomegalovirus exposure and HLA in healthy donors. Study-wide background: Earlier, 110 million or so unique TCR beta sequences were recovered from about 170 million T cells by an analysis.

Concerning this clone itself: As yet, its antigen is unknown. An end of the junction does not agree with germline; a read error may underlie this.

This CDR3 has 13 residues. The germline V gene has CDR1 SNHLY and CDR2 FYNNEI. The study, taken as a whole, reports: As a later analysis revealed, most CMV-associated TCR beta chains appeared HLA-restricted.

It was with 60 Vbeta and 13 Jbeta primers that the PCR ran. TCRdb's copy holds only in-frame clones and misses some; the assay was immunoSEQ multiplex PCR. This sample has approximately 160,000 clones; around 80% occur once, and the top ten carry 4.8%. The sequenced material came from PBMCs. The clonotype was recovered from a man aged 18 to 29 in good health and CMV-seronegative. The V call is TRBV2, the J call TRBJ1-2; 8 nucleotides align to TRBD1. CDR3: CASRPDDRGIRNF. DNA for the CDR3: TGTGCCAGCAGACCTGACGACAGGGGAATAAGAAACTTC.